These T cell receptor beta chains were read from a single sample in a study of molecular identifiers for immune sequencing clone quantification. TCRdb redid the calling of the PCR reads with MiXCR, one entry per CDR3 protein. The repertoire includes about 39,000 distinct CDR3 sequences, around a sixth of them detected once, and about 6.2% sits in the top ten. Sequenced: naive CD8+ T cells from blood, with Jurkat cell RNA spiked in. These TCRs come from a human donor in good health. Some libraries in this study had Jurkat cell RNA spiked in. Each CDR3 is given without its conserved first and last residue. A D gene is named only where the DNA matches it firmly.

D gene | J gene | V gene | CDR3 protein
TRBD2 | TRBJ2-7 | TRBV4-1 | ASSQGPGLAGGTSYEQH
TRBD1 | TRBJ1-2 | TRBV27 | ASSLRGTANYGYT
- | TRBJ2-7 | TRBV10-3 | AISDTSPNAYEQY
- | TRBJ2-2 | TRBV7-6 | ASSHTSLLGSDTGELF
- | TRBJ2-3 | TRBV9 | ASSAPGHRTDTQY
- | TRBJ2-4 | TRBV7-9 | ASSLRGRDTKNIQY
- | TRBJ1-5 | TRBV7-9 | ASSNGGGRSNQPQH
- | TRBJ2-7 | TRBV18 | ASSPRGIPYEQY
- | TRBJ1-1 | TRBV28 | ASSLFGALSTEAF
TRBD1 | TRBJ2-7 | TRBV5-5 | ASSRIADREEQY
- | TRBJ2-7 | TRBV5-1 | ASSLSGNEQY
- | TRBJ2-5 | TRBV7-9 | ASSLSGRETQY
- | TRBJ2-7 | TRBV7-8 | ASSLGREQY
- | TRBJ1-5 | TRBV6-2/TRBV6-3 | ASSYSMGARQPQH
- | TRBJ2-7 | TRBV5-1 | ASSLAESYEQY
- | TRBJ2-5 | TRBV6-2/TRBV6-3 | ASSPGHQETQY
- | TRBJ2-7 | TRBV20-1 | SASISYEQY
- | TRBJ2-5 | TRBV5-8 | ASSLGGRGDQETQY
- | TRBJ2-1 | TRBV14 | ASSHRDIYNEQF
- | TRBJ1-6 | TRBV9 | ASSVQGTVYSPLH
TRBD1 | TRBJ2-7 | TRBV7-2 | ASSHGTGGFEQY
- | TRBJ2-1 | TRBV15 | ATSAVFRDNEQF
- | TRBJ2-2 | TRBV28 | ASSLPGELF
- | TRBJ2-3 | TRBV20-1 | SARWAPWGSHRDPDTQY
- | TRBJ2-3 | TRBV11-2 | ASSRTFTDTQY
- | TRBJ2-1 | TRBV5-6 | ASSFGTGNNEQF
TRBD2 | TRBJ2-5 | TRBV24-1 | ATSDPGLAGVSETQY
- | TRBJ2-2 | TRBV7-8 | ASSSGELF
- | TRBJ2-5 | TRBV27 | ASTQAQY
- | TRBJ1-5 | TRBV7-9 | ASSPTGTPADQPQH
- | TRBJ2-1 | TRBV12-3/TRBV12-4 | AIAGGGGEQF
- | TRBJ2-7 | TRBV7-9 | ASSLGVYEQY
- | TRBJ2-7 | TRBV27 | ASRNTGSSYEQY
TRBD1 | TRBJ2-1 | TRBV2 | ASRRPGQGIYNEQF
- | TRBJ2-5 | TRBV5-1 | ASSLARVETQY
TRBD1 | TRBJ1-5 | TRBV3-1 | ASSGGTGFGQPQH
- | TRBJ2-7 | TRBV28 | ATSIGGRAYEQY
TRBD2 | TRBJ2-7 | TRBV29-1 | SVKPGLTYEQY
- | TRBJ1-1 | TRBV12-3/TRBV12-4 | ASSPSPGNTEAF
- | TRBJ1-2 | TRBV7-2 | ASSLAGTDGYT
TRBD2 | TRBJ2-2 | TRBV28 | ASSRREGDTGELF
- | TRBJ2-5 | TRBV11-2 | ASSLIGGQETQY
TRBD1 | TRBJ1-2 | TRBV7-9 | ASSLEDRGGYT
TRBD2 | TRBJ2-1 | TRBV24-1 | ATSETLAGGVEQF
- | TRBJ2-1 | TRBV28 | ASSLIPNNEQF
- | TRBJ2-7 | TRBV7-7 | ASSSSEGDEQY
TRBD1 | TRBJ2-1 | TRBV5-1 | ASSLDRGTYNEQF
TRBD1 | TRBJ2-1 | TRBV2 | ATGTASYNEQF
TRBD1 | TRBJ1-2 | TRBV29-1 | SADPPDRGRNGYT
TRBD2 | TRBJ2-1 | TRBV4-3 | ASSQETSGRPEQF
- | TRBJ2-7 | TRBV4-3 | ASSQGRQVGYEQY
- | TRBJ2-7 | TRBV19 | ASSTGGHTYEQY
- | TRBJ1-2 | TRBV7-9 | ASSPIQGGYT
- | TRBJ1-6 | TRBV9 | ASSAQTGHSPLH
- | TRBJ2-2 | TRBV7-3 | ASGDWVQGNTGELF